The following is a T cell receptor beta chain sequence with its context. This record comes from a study of blood T cell repertoires in COVID-19. Study context: Whether acute or convalescent, the COVID-19 samples came from the United States, Italy and Spain.

This CDR3 contains 15 residues. The V and J ends lost 5 bases and 1 base respectively, with 13 bases between them. Germline V CDR1 and CDR2: LGHNT, FRNRAP. Here immunoSEQ multiplex PCR was the method, and the copy in TCRdb shows in-frame clones only, minus some. The sample lists around 100,000 clones, less than 95% occurring once. The sample taken for sequencing was peripheral blood. This clonotype originated in a man aged 50 or older with acute or convalescent COVID-19. The chain has TRBV12-5 and TRBJ2-3; D is undetermined. CDR3 DNA sequence: TGTGCTAGTGGTCGCCCCACACCAGGCACAGATACGCAGTATTTT. Its translation: CASGRPTPGTDTQYF.